The entry that follows covers one TCR beta chain sequence. This table comes from immunoSEQ multiplex PCR, and its TCRdb copy is limited to in-frame clones, with some not included. The repertoire holds approximately 85,000 clones, roughly nine tenths seen once, with less than 9% in the top ten. The data were taken from a study of control samples from healthy donors and cancer patients. Trimming stripped 9 bases from V and 5 bases from J, with 16 bases between. Looked up from germline, CDR1 is KGHDR and CDR2 is SFDVKD. CDR3 length: 14 amino acids. Sequencing was performed on blood. The gene calls are TRBV24-1 and TRBJ2-1, with D possibly TRBD1 on 6 matching bases. This sequence originates from a woman in her fifties or sixties in good health. The CDR3 DNA follows: TGTGCCACCCAGGGACACCTGCTTGACAATGAGCAGTTCTTC. The encoded protein is CATQGHLLDNEQFF.